A selection of T cell receptor beta chains follows, all from one sample in a study of T cell responses to AZD1222 COVID-19 vaccine. The protocol was immunoSEQ multiplex PCR, while the TCRdb copy is restricted to in-frame clones and leaves out a portion. The profile shows approximately 150,000 clones, around 89% of them singletons. The sample in question was peripheral blood, obtained on day 0 of AZD1222 vaccination. These receptors came from an adult in good health. Each CDR3 is given with its conserved first and last residue. A D gene is named only where the DNA matches it firmly. For some rows the clone size is stated as once, few or many, or as a class when expanded; others skip it.

>15|TRBV9|NA|TRBJ2-5|few
CASSVAQGHKETQYF
TGTGCCAGCAGCGTAGCTCAGGGACACAAAGAGACCCAGTACTTC
>17|TRBV27|TRBD1|TRBJ2-1|NA
CASSGGQGTGSYNEQFF
TGTGCCAGCAGTGGGGGACAGGGGACGGGCTCCTACAATGAGCAGTTCTTC
>18|TRBV29-1|NA|TRBJ1-2|NA
CSVFLPNHRAGDNYGYTF
TGCAGCGTTTTCCTACCTAACCACAGGGCGGGGGATAACTATGGCTACACCTTC
>15|TRBV10-3|TRBD1|TRBJ1-2|NA
CAIWGTGGAGYGYTF
TGTGCCATTTGGGGGACAGGGGGCGCCGGCTATGGCTACACCTTC
>14|TRBV15|TRBD2|TRBJ2-2|NA
CATSAGANTGELFF
TGTGCCACCAGCGCGGGGGCGAACACCGGGGAGCTGTTTTTT
>15|TRBV4-1|TRBD1|TRBJ1-1|NA
CASSQSGQGNTEAFF
TGCGCCAGCAGCCAATCCGGACAGGGGAACACTGAAGCTTTCTTT
>16|TRBV9|NA|TRBJ2-3|once
CASSARGGQITDTQYF
TGTGCCAGCAGCGCCCGGGGGGGACAGATCACAGATACGCAGTATTTT
>14|TRBV7-3|NA|TRBJ2-2|NA
CASSPQGNPGELFF
TGTGCCAGCAGCCCCCAGGGTAACCCCGGGGAGCTGTTTTTT
>13|TRBV6-4|NA|TRBJ1-5|NA
CASSAGPREPQHF
TGTGCCAGCAGCGCCGGGCCGCGGGAGCCCCAGCATTTT
>12|TRBV7-9|NA|TRBJ1-2|NA
CASSWDEFGYTF
TGTGCCAGCAGCTGGGATGAGTTCGGCTACACCTTC
>12|TRBV12-3/TRBV12-4|NA|TRBJ1-2|NA
CATGGLLYGYTF
TGTGCCACCGGGGGACTGCTCTATGGCTACACCTTC
>14|TRBV5-1|NA|TRBJ2-7|NA
CASSLGTVPYEQYF
TGCGCCAGCAGCTTAGGGACGGTGCCCTACGAGCAGTACTTC
>14|TRBV6-5|NA|TRBJ1-1|NA
CASTKYSGESLTFF
TGTGCCAGCACCAAGTATTCAGGGGAATCCCTTACTTTCTTT